This TCR beta chain was captured by sequencing in a study of cytomegalovirus exposure and HLA in healthy donors. Study-level results: There was a cluster of highly shared sequence variants that was likely a sequencing artifact.

Of note for this clone: Its antigen remains unknown.

Researchers ran the PCR with 60 Vbeta and 13 Jbeta primers. Sequencing was performed with immunoSEQ multiplex PCR; in TCRdb, only in-frame clones are kept and a portion is missing. The top ten clones hold approximately 3.1% of a sample with just over 150,000 clones, over 60% of them seen once. V lost 6 bases and J lost 10, with 13 bases in between. This CDR3 comprises 13 residues. Germline-derived CDR1 and CDR2 are MDHEN and SYDVKM. V usage is TRBV28 and J usage is TRBJ1-6; maybe TRBD1 (5 bases). The sequenced sample consisted of PBMCs. The receptor's source is a woman between 40 and 50 years old in good health and CMV-seronegative. CDR3 DNA sequence: TGTGCCAGCAGCCCAGGGACTTGGTCACCCCTCCACTTT. Amino acid sequence: CASSPGTWSPLHF.